One sample yielded the 30 T cell receptor beta chains listed below, sequenced in a study of T cell responses to AZD1222 COVID-19 vaccine. Produced via immunoSEQ multiplex PCR; TCRdb's table is partial and in-frame only. The data show some 160,000 clones, about 92% seen once. This material consisted of peripheral blood, taken on day 0 of AZD1222 vaccination. The receptors were gathered from an adult in good health.

This clone appeared a single time. The chain joins TRBV3-1 (or the pseudogene TRBV3-2) to TRBJ2-1; 12 nucleotides align to TRBD2. Germline V lookup: CDR1 LGHDT, CDR2 YNNKEL (reference sequence). V was pared by 1 base and J by 9 bases, with 4 bases of the junction left unmatched. The length of the CDR3 is 15 residues. CDR3 protein: CASSQALAGGLEQFF. The CDR3 nucleotides are TGTGCCAGCAGCCAAGCTCTAGCGGGGGGGCTTGAGCAGTTCTTC.

In the case of this clone: This sample includes further DNA sequences coding for the same CDR3. Here the CDR3 reads CASSLLQGKNTEAFF. CDR3 DNA: TGTGCCAGCAGCTTGTTGCAGGGAAAGAACACTGAAGCTTTCTTT. The chain links TRBV5-6 to TRBJ1-1, with D perhaps TRBD1 (5 bases). The CDR3 runs 15 residues. Germline-derived CDR1 and CDR2 are SGHDT and YYEEEE. The V gene lost 1 base and the J gene lost 1 base, with 11 bases spanning the gap.

The CDR3 coding sequence is TGCAGTGCTAGTCCTGAGGCACGGGGCCCGGATACGCAGTATTTT. Amino acids: CSASPEARGPDTQYF. This chain joins TRBV20-1 and TRBJ2-3; the D gene could be TRBD1 or TRBD2 (5 bases each). Trimming pared 3 bases from V and 6 bases from J, leaving 19 bases between. The CDR3 contains 15 residues. Looked up from germline, CDR1 is DFQATT and CDR2 is SNEGSKA (reference sequence).

J is TRBJ1-6 and V is TRBV14; the match to TRBD1 covers 9 bases. The CDR3 covers 18 residues. Germline trimming cut 3 bases from V and 5 bases from J; bases unmatched to any gene: 11. In germline, CDR1 is SGHDN, CDR2 FVKESK. The CDR3 loop reads CASSQINRGRSNNSPLHF. The DNA of the CDR3 is TGTGCCAGCAGCCAGATAAACAGGGGGCGTTCTAATAATTCACCCCTCCACTTT.

This chain connects TRBV28 to TRBJ1-1, with a weak D call TRBD1 (6 bases). V lost 6 bases and J 4 bases, leaving 9 bases between the germline ends. Per germline, CDR1 MDHEN and CDR2 SYDVKM. The CDR3 spans 12 residues. The CDR3 loop reads CASSTGSTEAFF. The CDR3 DNA follows: TGTGCCAGCAGCACAGGGAGCACTGAAGCTTTCTTT.

The chain is built from TRBV28 and TRBJ1-3; no clear D gene. There are 15 residues in the CDR3. Germline CDR1 is MDHEN and CDR2 is SYDVKM. Trimming cost V 6 bases and J 0 bases, with 12 bases left between them. The CDR3 sequence is CASSVGSSSGNTIYF. The CDR3 coding sequence is TGTGCCAGCAGCGTCGGTTCGAGCTCTGGAAACACCATATATTTT.

CDR3 amino acids: CAISEDESNQPQHF. CDR3 DNA: TGTGCCATCAGTGAGGATGAAAGCAATCAGCCCCAGCATTTT. The chain recombines TRBV10-3 with TRBJ1-5; no clear D. Germline CDR1 is ENHRY and CDR2 is SYGVKD. Trimming pared 2 bases from V and 1 base from J, leaving 6 bases between. This CDR3 region has 14 residues.

This clone was detected only once. The chain uses TRBV5-5 and TRBJ1-3; D is unclear. Germline V lookup: CDR1 SGHKS, CDR2 YYEKEE (reference sequence). Between the trimmed V and J ends, which lost 4 bases and 0 bases, there was a span of 8 bases. This CDR3 has 14 amino acids. The CDR3: CASSDRTSGNTIYF. The CDR3 DNA sequence: TGTGCCAGCAGCGATCGGACCTCTGGAAACACCATATATTTT.

V and J are TRBV5-1 and TRBJ1-3; no reliable D call. Between the trimmed V and J ends, which lost 4 bases and 2 bases, there was a span of 10 bases. This CDR3 contains 14 residues. In germline, CDR1 is SGHRS, CDR2 YFSETQ. In nucleotides, the CDR3 is TGCGCCAGCAGCCCCACATCGGCTGGAAACACCATATATTTT. This encodes CASSPTSAGNTIYF.

This chain connects TRBV5-1 to TRBJ1-5; possible D gene TRBD1, 6 bases. The CDR3 has 14 amino acids. V was pared by 5 bases and J by 5 bases, with 14 bases between. Germline CDR1 and CDR2: SGHRS and YFSETQ. CDR3 amino acids: CASSAGAGDQPQHF. The DNA of the CDR3 is TGCGCCAGCAGTGCAGGGGCTGGCGATCAGCCCCAGCATTTT.

This chain joins TRBV11-3 and TRBJ1-3; D not certain. The CDR3 contains 17 residues. V was clipped by 2 bases and J by 2 bases, with 16 bases between them. The germline CDR1 and CDR2 sequences are SGHNT and YENEEA. CDR3 nucleotide sequence: TGTGCCAGCAGCTTAAGTCGTATCCCCCCTCCTGGAAACACCATATATTTT. As protein: CASSLSRIPPPGNTIYF.

The chain has TRBV6-6 and TRBJ1-2; D is possibly TRBD1 (6 bases). CDR1 and CDR2 (germline): MNHNY, SVGAGI (reference sequence). The ends were cut back, 7 bases at V and 5 bases at J, with 14 bases in the middle. The CDR3 has 13 residues. CDR3 coding DNA: TGTGCCAGCACCCAGGGAGGGGGATATGGCTACACCTTC. It specifies CASTQGGGYGYTF.

The chain links TRBV12-3 or TRBV12-4 to TRBJ1-6, with D hard to call. Trimming stripped 5 bases from V and 6 bases from J, with 5 bases between. CDR3 length: 12 residues. DNA of the CDR3: TGTGCCAGCAGTCGGGGTAATTCACCCCTCCACTTT. It encodes CASSRGNSPLHF.

This clone showed up just once. This rearrangement joins TRBV5-4 to TRBJ1-4; possibly TRBD1 for D (5 bases). The germline V and J ends were trimmed by 4 bases and 6 bases, with 16 bases remaining between them. The length of the CDR3 is 15 residues. Germline lookup yields CDR1 SGHNT and CDR2 YYREEE (reference sequence). The CDR3 here is CASSPGGGTYEKLFF. DNA for the CDR3: TGTGCCAGCAGCCCGGGGGGAGGGACCTATGAAAAACTGTTTTTT.

This chain connects TRBV6-5 to TRBJ1-6; a possible D gene is TRBD1 (5 bases). Germline V gene data show CDR1 as MNHEY and CDR2 as SVGAGI. V lost 3 bases to trimming and J lost 9 bases, with 9 bases between them. The CDR3 covers 13 residues. Here the CDR3 DNA reads TGTGCCAGCAGTTATCGGGGGATTTCACCCCTCCACTTT. Residues: CASSYRGISPLHF.

The CDR3 coding sequence is TGTGCCAGCAGGAGTCCGGGACAGGGCTACGAGCAGTACTTC. It specifies CASRSPGQGYEQYF. The rearrangement uses TRBV27 and TRBJ2-7; 9 bases are shared with TRBD1. The CDR3 runs to 14 residues. V was clipped by 6 bases and J by 3 bases; unmatched bases: 6. Germline V lookup: CDR1 MNHEY, CDR2 SMNVEV (reference sequence).

Of note for this clone: Other DNA sequences in the same sample also yield this CDR3. The CDR3 here is CASSVGGLSGNTIYF. The CDR3 DNA is TGTGCCAGCAGCGTAGGGGGACTCTCTGGAAACACCATATATTTT. This rearrangement joins TRBV9 to TRBJ1-3; D is possibly TRBD1 (5 bases). Germline assignment: CDR1 SGDLS and CDR2 YYNGEE. This CDR3 has 15 residues. V shed 0 bases and J shed 0 bases, with 7 bases lying between them.

This chain links TRBV6-6 with TRBJ1-6; 7 bases line up with TRBD1. CDR1 MNHNY and CDR2 SVGAGI come from the germline V gene (reference sequence). The J segment lost 8 bases and the V segment lost 2 bases, leaving 3 bases of the junction unmatched. This CDR3 spans 14 amino acids. CDR3 DNA: TGTGCCAGCAGTTACGCCAGGGGGGATTCACCCCTCCACTTT. Its protein product is CASSYARGDSPLHF.

The chain recombines TRBV9 with TRBJ1-6; TRBD1 aligns across 7 bases. CDR3 length: 15 residues. V trimming: 4 bases; J trimming: 6 bases; junction bases outside the gene matches: 7. The V gene's germline CDR1 is SGDLS and CDR2 YYNGEE. The CDR3 protein is CASSPPGTANSPLHF. The CDR3 DNA follows: TGTGCCAGCAGCCCTCCCGGGACAGCTAATTCACCCCTCCACTTT. Supplemented by reference TRBV9 and TRBJ1-6, the full variable domain reads DSGVTQTPKHLITATGQRVTLRCSPRSGDLSVYWYQQSLDQGLQFLIQYYNGEERAKGNILERFSAQQFPDLHSELNLSSLELGDSALYFCASSPPGTANSPLHFGNGTRLTVT.

The chain is built from TRBV28 and TRBJ1-2, with 11 bases that match TRBD1. Germline V gene lookup returns CDR1 MDHEN and CDR2 SYDVKM. The ends lost 2 bases at V and 8 bases at J; junction bases unmatched: 10. The CDR3 runs 16 residues. The chain's CDR3 is CASSLRSGTGGSGYTF. CDR3 DNA: TGTGCCAGCAGTTTACGCTCGGGGACAGGGGGGAGCGGCTACACCTTC.

This clone has just one count. The J gene is TRBJ2-7, the V gene TRBV11-2, with D possibly TRBD2 on 5 matching bases. CDR1 and CDR2 (germline): SGHAT, FQNNGV. Deletions cut 3 bases from V and 5 bases from J, with 11 bases between. CDR3 size: 13 residues. The CDR3 reads CASSFSGIHEQYF. As DNA, the CDR3 is TGTGCCAGCAGCTTCTCGGGGATCCACGAGCAGTACTTC.

This sequence joins TRBV2 and TRBJ1-2, with D maybe TRBD1 (6 bases). Trimming stripped 2 bases from V and 6 bases from J, with 13 bases between. Germline CDR1 is SNHLY and CDR2 is FYNNEI. This CDR3 contains 14 residues. Written as DNA, the CDR3 is TGTGCCAGCAGTGAAATCATAGGGGGAGATGGCTACACCTTC. This encodes CASSEIIGGDGYTF.

This rearrangement joins TRBV19 to TRBJ2-7; 7 positions match TRBD1. The CDR3 has 15 amino acids. V shed 5 bases and J 0 bases; nucleotides not matched to a gene: 7. Germline values: CDR1 LNHDA, CDR2 SQIVND (reference sequence). CDR3: CASSRTGSSSYEQYF. The CDR3 DNA sequence: TGTGCCAGTAGTCGGACAGGCTCTAGCTCCTACGAGCAGTACTTC.

J is TRBJ2-1 and V is TRBV19; a possible D gene is TRBD1 (6 bases). The CDR3 is 17 residues long. V gave up 3 bases and J gave up 5 bases, with 20 bases separating them. Germline assignment: CDR1 LNHDA and CDR2 SQIVND (reference sequence). CDR3 residues: CASSMTPGALLNNEQFF. For the CDR3, the DNA is TGTGCCAGTAGTATGACCCCAGGGGCCCTACTAAACAATGAGCAGTTCTTC.

The chain joins TRBV12-5 to TRBJ1-1; D may be TRBD1 (6 bases). The CDR3 is made up of 14 amino acids. V was shortened by 4 bases and J by 3 bases, with 12 bases between the two germline ends. Germline V CDR1 and CDR2: LGHNT, FRNRAP. The CDR3 protein is CASGSGDFYTEAFF. CDR3 nucleotide sequence: TGTGCTAGTGGTTCAGGGGATTTTTACACTGAAGCTTTCTTT. The full variable domain, rest sourced from reference TRBV12-5 and TRBJ1-1, is DARVTQTPRHKVTEMGQEVTMRCQPILGHNTVFWYRQTMMQGLELLAYFRNRAPLDDSGMPKDRFSAEMPDATLATLKIQPSEPRDSAVYFCASGSGDFYTEAFFGQGTRLTVV.

The chain carries TRBV6-5 and TRBJ2-1; TRBD1 aligns across 12 bases. The J segment lost 0 bases and the V segment lost 10 bases, leaving 4 bases of the junction unmatched. The germline V gene has CDR1 MNHEY and CDR2 SVGAGI. The CDR3 length is 15 residues. CDR3 sequence (DNA): TGTGCCATCGGGACAGGGGGCCGCTCCTACAATGAGCAGTTCTTC. It yields the protein CAIGTGGRSYNEQFF.

This clone was observed once. The chain combines TRBV19 with TRBJ2-1; 8 nucleotides line up with TRBD2. V was pared by 3 bases and J by 2 bases, with 9 bases of the junction left unmatched. The CDR3 spans 17 residues. Germline values: CDR1 LNHDA, CDR2 SQIVND (reference sequence). The CDR3 is CASSMDPSGLAYNEQFF. The CDR3 DNA follows: TGTGCCAGTAGTATGGACCCCTCGGGACTAGCCTACAATGAGCAGTTCTTC.

This rearrangement joins TRBV28 to TRBJ2-2; D gene uncertain. Trimming left V 7 bases short and J 5 bases short, with 11 bases between. The germline CDR1 and CDR2 sequences are MDHEN and SYDVKM. The length of the CDR3 is 13 residues. The CDR3 DNA sequence: TGTGCCAGCATTAGACTTGATACCGGGGAGCTGTTTTTT. Amino acid sequence: CASIRLDTGELFF.

The V and J genes are TRBV19 and TRBJ2-1; TRBD2 might be the D (6 bases). There are 18 residues in the CDR3. Germline V gene lookup returns CDR1 LNHDA and CDR2 SQIVND (reference sequence). Trimming pared 3 bases from V and 10 bases from J, leaving 28 bases between. CDR3 residues: CASSMWAGNGFLIYEQFF. In nucleotides, the CDR3 is TGTGCCAGTAGTATGTGGGCGGGGAACGGCTTCCTGATATACGAGCAGTTCTTC.

The chain combines TRBV6-5 with TRBJ2-1, with 11 nucleotides matching TRBD2. With 0 bases clipped from V and 8 bases from J, the junction kept 6 bases outside the gene matches. Germline V CDR1 and CDR2: MNHEY, SVGAGI. The CDR3 has 16 amino acids. The CDR3 reads CASSYSPSGGLHEQFF. CDR3 bases: TGTGCCAGCAGTTACTCGCCTAGCGGGGGGCTACATGAGCAGTTCTTC.